These 21 T cell receptor beta chains were all obtained from the same sample, sequenced in a study of T-cell memory formation after mild COVID-19. Using its own MiXCR run on the 5' RACE reads, TCRdb lists one record per CDR3 protein. The sample shows 150,000 or so distinct CDR3 sequences, about 14% of them seen only once. Sequenced input: PBMCs or a T cell subset sorted from them (not recorded which). The receptors derive from an adult woman who had mild COVID-19 (a few samples of this study predate the infection). Cell type and time point are not known.

V gene TRBV29-1 combines with J gene TRBJ2-2; D call uncertain. V lost 5 bases, J lost 1 base, and 14 bases lay in between. The germline V gene has CDR1 SQVTM and CDR2 ANQGSEA. CDR3 size: 15 residues. CDR3 protein: CSVSPVGWNTGELFF. CDR3 nucleotides: TGCAGCGTTTCTCCTGTGGGCTGGAACACCGGGGAGCTGTTTTTT.

The V call is TRBV9, the J call TRBJ2-2; D is undetermined. V shed 0 bases and J shed 0 bases, with 6 bases lying between them. The CDR3 has 15 amino acids. Germline values: CDR1 SGDLS, CDR2 YYNGEE. CDR3 sequence: CASSVGRSNTGELFF. CDR3 nucleotide sequence: TGTGCCAGCAGCGTAGGTCGGTCGAACACCGGGGAGCTGTTTTTT.

In its sample, this clonotype was seen a few times. The chain combines TRBV12-3 or TRBV12-4 with TRBJ2-2; 8 bases align to TRBD1. The CDR3 sequence is 16 residues long. Losses at the gene ends were 2 bases for V and 6 bases for J; bases not matched to a gene: 8. The CDR3: CASSLFQGAKSGELFF. The DNA of the CDR3 is TGTGCCAGCAGTTTATTTCAGGGGGCGAAGTCCGGGGAGCTGTTTTTT.

This clonotype was seen a few times. The chain is built from TRBV10-3 and TRBJ2-3, with 9 bases fitting TRBD2. Germline trimming cut 2 bases from V and 4 bases from J; bases unmatched to any gene: 4. This CDR3 is 15 amino acids long. Germline V gene sequence: CDR1 ENHRY, CDR2 SYGVKD. The CDR3 nucleotides read TGTGCCATCAGTGAGGTAGCGGGAGCCCCAGATACGCAGTATTTT. It codes for CAISEVAGAPDTQYF.

This clonotype came up many times. The CDR3 region has the DNA TGTGCCAGCAGTTACGAATGGAGCTCCTACAATGAGCAGTTCTTC. It encodes CASSYEWSSYNEQFF. V gene TRBV6-6 combines with J gene TRBJ2-1; D remains ambiguous. Deletions cut 2 bases from V and 0 bases from J, with 8 bases between. Per the germline V gene, CDR1 is MNHNY and CDR2 is SVGAGI (reference sequence). The CDR3 spans 15 residues.

This clonotype appeared a few times. This sequence joins TRBV3-1 and TRBJ2-7; tentatively, D is TRBD1 or TRBD2 (5 bases each). The germline V gene encodes CDR1 LGHDT and CDR2 YNNKEL (reference sequence). Trimming took 4 bases from V and 2 from J, leaving 18 bases between them. The CDR3 is made up of 16 amino acids. This CDR3 is CASSPGAYGAPYEQYF. CDR3 sequence (DNA): TGTGCCAGCAGCCCCGGAGCCTACGGGGCCCCCTACGAGCAGTACTTC.

The chain links TRBV6-5 to TRBJ2-1; 8 bases line up with TRBD2. With 6 bases clipped from V and 1 base from J, the junction kept 5 bases outside the gene matches. Germline CDR1 reads MNHEY; CDR2 reads SVGAGI. CDR3 size: 15 residues. This chain's CDR3 is CASSILAESYNEQFF. The CDR3 DNA sequence: TGTGCCAGCAGCATACTAGCGGAGTCCTACAATGAGCAGTTCTTC.

This clonotype was seen a few times. CDR3 DNA sequence: TGTGCCAGCAGCTTTGGGAGGGAAGAGACCCAGTACTTC. Protein: CASSFGREETQYF. The gene calls are TRBV7-3 and TRBJ2-5; TRBD2 matches at 7 bases. The V gene end was trimmed by 3 bases and the J gene end by 3 bases; junction bases not matched to a gene: 1. The CDR3 length is 13 residues. In germline, CDR1 is SGHTA, CDR2 FQGTGA.

The chain couples TRBV5-1 to TRBJ1-2; 7 bases line up with TRBD1. The CDR3 is 15 residues long. CDR1 and CDR2 from the germline V gene are SGHRS and YFSETQ. The junction had 6 bases not matched to a gene; V was cut back by 4 bases and J by 0 bases. CDR3 bases: TGCGCCAGCAGCCCAGGACAGGCGACTAACTATGGCTACACCTTC. Protein sequence: CASSPGQATNYGYTF.

A few counts support this clonotype. The V gene is TRBV4-1, the J gene TRBJ1-5; TRBD1 matches at 11 bases. This CDR3 spans 16 amino acids. Germline V gene lookup returns CDR1 MGHRA and CDR2 YSYEKL. With V trimmed by 0 bases and J by 5 bases, 3 bases remained unmatched. The CDR3: CASSQDGTGGDQPQHF. The CDR3 nucleotides are TGCGCCAGCAGCCAAGATGGGACAGGGGGAGATCAGCCCCAGCATTTT.

J is TRBJ2-1 and V is TRBV9; D may be TRBD1 or TRBD2 (5 bases each). Germline CDR1 is SGDLS and CDR2 is YYNGEE. Trimming removed 3 bases from V and 3 bases from J, with 16 bases in between. The CDR3 covers 16 residues. The CDR3 protein is CASSAQHGTNYNEQFF. CDR3 coding DNA: TGTGCCAGCAGCGCCCAACACGGGACCAACTACAATGAGCAGTTCTTC.

A few counts support this clonotype. CDR3 amino acids: CASSETGSSGVNTGELFF. For the CDR3, the DNA is TGCGCCAGCAGTGAGACAGGATCTAGCGGAGTGAACACCGGGGAGCTGTTTTTT. The V and J genes are TRBV10-2 and TRBJ2-2; TRBD2 agrees at 7 bases. The length of the CDR3 is 18 residues. Germline lookup yields CDR1 WSHSY and CDR2 SAAADI. Trimming cost V 2 bases and J 1 base; bases outside gene matches: 10.

The CDR3, as DNA: TGTGCCAGCAGCCCGACGGTAGACAATGAGCAGTTCTTC. Amino acids: CASSPTVDNEQFF. This chain connects TRBV3-1 to TRBJ2-1, with D uncertain. Germline assignment: CDR1 LGHDT and CDR2 YNNKEL (reference sequence). Trimming shortened V by 4 bases and J by 5 bases, and 9 bases separated the two germline ends. The CDR3 sequence is 13 residues long.

J is TRBJ2-3 and V is TRBV7-9, with D possibly matching TRBD1 (6 bases). The V and J ends lost 5 bases and 0 bases respectively, with 12 bases between them. Per germline, CDR1 SEHNR and CDR2 FQNEAQ (reference sequence). This CDR3 contains 15 residues. This CDR3 is CASSPRDISTDTQYF. The CDR3 DNA reads as TGTGCCAGCAGCCCCCGGGACATCAGCACAGATACGCAGTATTTT.

This chain connects TRBV5-8 to TRBJ2-5; either TRBD1 or TRBD2 may fit D (5 bases each). Per germline, CDR1 SGHTS and CDR2 YDEGEE. The V end lost 3 bases, the J end lost 0 bases, and 18 bases lay between the germline ends. CDR3 length: 17 amino acids. This CDR3 is CASSSWGSQRYQETQYF. The CDR3 nucleotides read TGTGCCAGCAGCTCCTGGGGGAGCCAGCGGTACCAAGAGACCCAGTACTTC.

The genes are TRBV6-2 or TRBV6-3 and TRBJ2-7; no clear D gene. Germline values: CDR1 MNHEY, CDR2 SVGEGT. This CDR3 has 15 amino acids. V was trimmed by 6 bases and J by 2 bases, leaving 17 bases between them. CDR3 nucleotide sequence: TGTGCCAGCAGCACCTCGTTGAATATAGCCTACGAGCAGTACTTC. Protein sequence: CASSTSLNIAYEQYF.

This clonotype was observed a few times. The J gene is TRBJ2-1, the V gene TRBV5-4; 10 nucleotides agree with TRBD2. The V and J ends lost 1 base and 6 bases, in that order; junction bases with no gene match: 10. Germline CDR1 reads SGHNT; CDR2 reads YYREEE (reference sequence). The CDR3 spans 17 residues. This CDR3 reads CASSLLSLAGVGNEQFF. The CDR3, as DNA: TGTGCCAGCAGCTTGCTAAGTCTAGCGGGAGTTGGCAATGAGCAGTTCTTC. The whole variable domain, filled in from reference TRBV5-4 and TRBJ2-1, reads ETGVTQSPTHLIKTRGQQVTLRCSSQSGHNTVSWYQQALGQGPQFIFQYYREEENGRGNFPPRFSGLQFPNYSSELNVNALELDDSALYLCASSLLSLAGVGNEQFFGPGTRLTVL.

This clonotype was seen a few times. The gene calls are TRBV5-1 and TRBJ1-1; 8 bases match TRBD1. The trim removed 4 bases at V and 4 bases at J, leaving 6 bases unmatched. CDR3 size: 14 residues. CDR1 is SGHRS and CDR2 is YFSETQ in the germline V gene. The CDR3 DNA sequence: TGCGCCAGCAGCGGTGGGACAGGAGCCACTGAAGCTTTCTTT. This encodes CASSGGTGATEAFF.

This clonotype was detected many times. CDR3 region: CASSPLDGSSYEQYF. In nucleotides, the CDR3 is TGCGCCAGCAGCCCCTTGGACGGAAGCTCCTACGAGCAGTACTTC. J is TRBJ2-7 and V is TRBV5-1, with D unclear. CDR3 size: 15 residues. With 4 bases removed from V and 0 bases from J, the gap between germline ends came to 14 bases. Germline assignment: CDR1 SGHRS and CDR2 YFSETQ.

This clonotype showed up just a few times. CDR3 nucleotide sequence: TGTGCCAGCAGCTTAGCGGAGGGTGATGGCTACACCTTC. This gives the protein CASSLAEGDGYTF. The gene calls are TRBV7-9 and TRBJ1-2; D remains unclear. Germline V gene sequence: CDR1 SEHNR, CDR2 FQNEAQ (reference sequence). This CDR3 is built from 13 residues. V was cut by 0 bases and J by 6 bases, with 8 bases left in between.

At least ten counts were recorded for this clonotype. The chain recombines TRBV5-1 with TRBJ2-4; 10 positions agree with TRBD2. The CDR3 extends over 17 amino acids. V lost 2 bases to trimming and J lost 2 bases; unmatched junction nucleotides: 7. Germline-derived CDR1 and CDR2 are SGHRS and YFSETQ. CDR3: CASSFLGLADTKNIQYF. In DNA form, the CDR3 reads TGCGCCAGCAGCTTCCTAGGACTAGCGGATACCAAAAACATTCAGTACTTC.